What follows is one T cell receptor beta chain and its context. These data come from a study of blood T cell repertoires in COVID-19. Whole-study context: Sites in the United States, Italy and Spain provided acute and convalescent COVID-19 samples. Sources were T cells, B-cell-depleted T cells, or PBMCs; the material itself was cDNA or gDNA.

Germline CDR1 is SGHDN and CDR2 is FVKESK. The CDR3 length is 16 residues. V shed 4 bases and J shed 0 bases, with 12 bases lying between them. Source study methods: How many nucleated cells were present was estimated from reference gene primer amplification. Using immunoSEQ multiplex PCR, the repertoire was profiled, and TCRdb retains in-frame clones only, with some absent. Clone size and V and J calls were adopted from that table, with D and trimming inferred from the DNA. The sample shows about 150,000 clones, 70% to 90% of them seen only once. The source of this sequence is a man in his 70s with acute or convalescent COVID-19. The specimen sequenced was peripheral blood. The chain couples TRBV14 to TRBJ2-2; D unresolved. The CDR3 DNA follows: TGTGCCAGCAGCCCCTATACCTCTTCGAACACCGGGGAGCTGTTTTTT. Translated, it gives CASSPYTSSNTGELFF.